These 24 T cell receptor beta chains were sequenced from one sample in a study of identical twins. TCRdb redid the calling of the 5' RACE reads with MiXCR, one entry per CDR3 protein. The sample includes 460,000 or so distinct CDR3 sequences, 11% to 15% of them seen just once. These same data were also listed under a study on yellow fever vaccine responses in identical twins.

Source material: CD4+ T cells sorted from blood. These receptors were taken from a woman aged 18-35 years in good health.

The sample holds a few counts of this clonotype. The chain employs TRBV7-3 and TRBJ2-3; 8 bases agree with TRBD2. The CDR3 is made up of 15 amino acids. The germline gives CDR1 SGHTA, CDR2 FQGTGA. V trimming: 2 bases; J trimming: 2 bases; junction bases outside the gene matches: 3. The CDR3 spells CASSLGRGATDTQYF. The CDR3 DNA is TGTGCCAGCAGCTTAGGGCGGGGGGCCACAGATACGCAGTATTTT.

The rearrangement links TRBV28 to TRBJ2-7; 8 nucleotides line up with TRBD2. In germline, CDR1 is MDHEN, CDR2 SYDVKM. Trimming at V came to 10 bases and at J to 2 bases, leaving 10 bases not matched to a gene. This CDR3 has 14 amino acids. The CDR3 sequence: CATMEGTRAYEQYF. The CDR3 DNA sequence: TGTGCCACCATGGAAGGGACTAGGGCCTACGAGCAGTACTTC.

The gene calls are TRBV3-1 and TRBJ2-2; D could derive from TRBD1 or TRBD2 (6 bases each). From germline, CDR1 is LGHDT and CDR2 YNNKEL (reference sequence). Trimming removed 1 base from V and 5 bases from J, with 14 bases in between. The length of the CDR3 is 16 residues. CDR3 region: CASSQALGGRTGELFF. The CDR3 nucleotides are TGTGCCAGCAGCCAAGCACTCGGGGGCCGTACCGGGGAGCTGTTTTTT.

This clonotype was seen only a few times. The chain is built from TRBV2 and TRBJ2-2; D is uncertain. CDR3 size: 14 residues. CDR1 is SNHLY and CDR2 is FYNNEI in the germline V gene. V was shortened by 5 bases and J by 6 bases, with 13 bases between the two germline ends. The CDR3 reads CASSPVTGPGELFF. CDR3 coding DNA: TGTGCCAGCAGTCCAGTTACTGGTCCCGGGGAGCTGTTTTTT.

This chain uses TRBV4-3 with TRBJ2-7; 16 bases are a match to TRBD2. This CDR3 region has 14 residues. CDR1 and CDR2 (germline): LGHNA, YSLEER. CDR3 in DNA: TGCGCCAGCAGCCATGAGAGCCCCGGGACTAGCGGGAGGGTA. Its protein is CASSHESPGTSGRV.

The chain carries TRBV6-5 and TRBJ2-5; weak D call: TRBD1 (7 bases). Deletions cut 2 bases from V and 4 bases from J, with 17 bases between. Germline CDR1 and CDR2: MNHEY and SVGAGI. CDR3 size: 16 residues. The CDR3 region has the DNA TGTGCCAGCAGTTACCGGCCAGGGGGGACGTCAGAGACCCAGTACTTC. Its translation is CASSYRPGGTSETQYF.

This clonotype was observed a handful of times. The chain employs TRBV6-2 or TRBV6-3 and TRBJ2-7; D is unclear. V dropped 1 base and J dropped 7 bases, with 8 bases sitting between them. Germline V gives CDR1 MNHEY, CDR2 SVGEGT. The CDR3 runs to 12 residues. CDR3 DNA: TGTGCCAGCAGTTACTTCTCGGAAGAGCAGTACTTC. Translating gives CASSYFSEEQYF.

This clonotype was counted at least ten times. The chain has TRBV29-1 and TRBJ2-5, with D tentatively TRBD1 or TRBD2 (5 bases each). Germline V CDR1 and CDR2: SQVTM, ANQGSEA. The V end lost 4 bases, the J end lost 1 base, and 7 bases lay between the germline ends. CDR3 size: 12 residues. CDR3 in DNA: TGCAGCGTTGCCGGGGCCCAAGAGACCCAGTACTTC. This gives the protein CSVAGAQETQYF.

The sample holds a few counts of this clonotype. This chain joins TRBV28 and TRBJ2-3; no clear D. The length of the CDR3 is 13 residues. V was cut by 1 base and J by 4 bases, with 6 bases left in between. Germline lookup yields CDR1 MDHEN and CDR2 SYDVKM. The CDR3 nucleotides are TGTGCCAGCAGTTTATCTGAGCCAGATACGCAGTATTTT. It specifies CASSLSEPDTQYF.

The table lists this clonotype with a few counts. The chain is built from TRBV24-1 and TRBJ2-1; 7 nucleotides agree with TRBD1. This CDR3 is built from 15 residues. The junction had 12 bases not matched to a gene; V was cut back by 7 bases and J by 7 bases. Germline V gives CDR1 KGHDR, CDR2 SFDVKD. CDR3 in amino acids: CATSPPGTAVNEQFF. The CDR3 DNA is TGTGCCACCAGCCCCCCCGGGACAGCCGTAAATGAGCAGTTCTTC.

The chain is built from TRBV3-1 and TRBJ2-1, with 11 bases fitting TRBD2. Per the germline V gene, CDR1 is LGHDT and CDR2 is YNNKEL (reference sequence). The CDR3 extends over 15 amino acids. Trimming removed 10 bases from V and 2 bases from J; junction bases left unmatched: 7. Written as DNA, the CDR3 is TGTGCCACCAGAGATAGCGGGGGGGCCTACAATGAGCAGTTCTTC. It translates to CATRDSGGAYNEQFF.

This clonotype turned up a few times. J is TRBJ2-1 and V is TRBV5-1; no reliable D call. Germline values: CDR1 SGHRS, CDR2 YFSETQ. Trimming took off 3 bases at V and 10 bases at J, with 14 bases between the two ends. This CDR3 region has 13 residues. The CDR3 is CASSSQPESEQFF. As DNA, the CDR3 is TGCGCCAGCAGCTCCCAACCGGAGTCCGAGCAGTTCTTC. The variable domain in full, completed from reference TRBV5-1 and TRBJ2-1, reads KAGVTQTPRYLIKTRGQQVTLSCSPISGHRSVSWYQQTPGQGLQFLFEYFSETQRNKGNFPGRFSGRQFSNSRSEMNVSTLELGDSALYLCASSSQPESEQFFGPGTRLTVL.

The CDR3 protein is CASSGRQGGGSGEQYF. Written as DNA, the CDR3 is TGTGCCAGCAGCGGCCGACAGGGGGGTGGATCGGGGGAGCAGTACTTC. V and J are TRBV13 and TRBJ2-7; TRBD1 matches 9 bases. CDR3 length: 16 residues. Unmatched junction bases numbered 15, after V lost 5 bases and J lost 7 bases. Germline values: CDR1 PRHDT, CDR2 FYEKMQ (reference sequence).

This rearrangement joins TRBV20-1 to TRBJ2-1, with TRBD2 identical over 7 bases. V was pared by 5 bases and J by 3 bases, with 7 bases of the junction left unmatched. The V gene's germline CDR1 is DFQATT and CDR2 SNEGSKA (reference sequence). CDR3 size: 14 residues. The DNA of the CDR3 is TGCAGTGCTCCGTCTAGCGGAGACTACAATGAGCAGTTCTTC. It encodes CSAPSSGDYNEQFF.

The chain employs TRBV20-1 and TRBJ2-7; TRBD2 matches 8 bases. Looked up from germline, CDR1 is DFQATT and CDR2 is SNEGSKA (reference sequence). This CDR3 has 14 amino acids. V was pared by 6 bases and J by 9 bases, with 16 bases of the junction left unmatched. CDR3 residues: CSAKSGTSMTRQYF. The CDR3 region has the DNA TGCAGTGCCAAGTCCGGGACTAGTATGACTCGGCAGTACTTC.

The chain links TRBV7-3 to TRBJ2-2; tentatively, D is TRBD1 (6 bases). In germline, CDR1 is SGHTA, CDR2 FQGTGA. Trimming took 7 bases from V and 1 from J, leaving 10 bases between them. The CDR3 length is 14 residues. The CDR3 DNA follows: TGTGCCAGCACCTGGACAGAGAACACCGGGGAGCTGTTTTTT. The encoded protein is CASTWTENTGELFF.

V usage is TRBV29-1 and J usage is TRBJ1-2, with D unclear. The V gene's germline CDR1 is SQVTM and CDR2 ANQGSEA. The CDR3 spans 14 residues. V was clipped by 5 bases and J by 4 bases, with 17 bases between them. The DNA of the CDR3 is TGCAGCGTTTCCCCGGCGGATCCCATCTATGGCTACACCTTC. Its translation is CSVSPADPIYGYTF.

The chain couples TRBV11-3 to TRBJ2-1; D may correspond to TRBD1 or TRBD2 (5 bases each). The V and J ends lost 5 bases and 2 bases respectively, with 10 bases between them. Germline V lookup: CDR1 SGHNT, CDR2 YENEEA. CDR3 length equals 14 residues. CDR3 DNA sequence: TGTGCCAGCAGCGGGACGGGAACCTACAATGAGCAGTTCTTC. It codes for CASSGTGTYNEQFF.

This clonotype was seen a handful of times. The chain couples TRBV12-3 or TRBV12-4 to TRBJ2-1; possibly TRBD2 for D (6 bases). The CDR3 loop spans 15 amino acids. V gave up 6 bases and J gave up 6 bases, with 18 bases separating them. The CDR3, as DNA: TGTGCCAGCAGCACCCGACGCGGGACGGGCAATGAGCAGTTCTTC. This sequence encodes CASSTRRGTGNEQFF.

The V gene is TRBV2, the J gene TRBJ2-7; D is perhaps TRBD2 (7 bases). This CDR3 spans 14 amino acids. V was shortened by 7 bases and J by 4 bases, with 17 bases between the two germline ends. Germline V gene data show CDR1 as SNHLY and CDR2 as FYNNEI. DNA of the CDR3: TGTGCCAGCAATAGGGGGGGAGGAGGGTACGAGCAGTACTTC. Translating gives CASNRGGGGYEQYF.

The chain's CDR3 is CASSLARLAGGTDTQYF. In DNA form, the CDR3 reads TGTGCCAGCAGCTTAGCGCGACTAGCGGGAGGCACAGATACGCAGTATTTT. This chain joins TRBV7-2 and TRBJ2-3, with TRBD2 identical over 12 bases. Germline CDR1 and CDR2: SGHTA and FQGNSA. Trimming removed 0 bases from V and 1 base from J; junction bases left unmatched: 2. CDR3 size: 17 residues.

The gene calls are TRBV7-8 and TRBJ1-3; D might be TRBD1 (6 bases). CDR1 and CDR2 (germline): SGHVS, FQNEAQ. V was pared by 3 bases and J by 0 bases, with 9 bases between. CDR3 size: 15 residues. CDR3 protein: CASSFRDNSGNTIYF. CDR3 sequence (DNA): TGTGCCAGCAGCTTCCGGGACAACTCTGGAAACACCATATATTTT.

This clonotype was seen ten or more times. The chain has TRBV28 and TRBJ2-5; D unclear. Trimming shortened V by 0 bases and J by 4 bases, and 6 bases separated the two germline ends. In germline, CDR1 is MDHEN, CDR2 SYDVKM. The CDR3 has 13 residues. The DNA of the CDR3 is TGTGCCAGCAGTTTATGGGGTCTAGAGACCCAGTACTTC. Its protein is CASSLWGLETQYF. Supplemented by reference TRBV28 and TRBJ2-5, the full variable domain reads DVKVTQSSRYLVKRTGEKVFLECVQDMDHENMFWYRQDPGLGLRLIYFSYDVKMKEKGDIPEGYSVSREKKERFSLILESASTNQTSMYLCASSLWGLETQYFGPGTRLLVL.

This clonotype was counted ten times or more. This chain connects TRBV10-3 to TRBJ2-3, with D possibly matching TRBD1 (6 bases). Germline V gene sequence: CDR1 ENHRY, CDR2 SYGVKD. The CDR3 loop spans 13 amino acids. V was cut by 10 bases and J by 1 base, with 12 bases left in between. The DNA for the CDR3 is TGTGCCACACACAGGGAGCGCACAGATACGCAGTATTTT. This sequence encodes CATHRERTDTQYF.